This is a list of T cell receptor beta chains from one sample in a study of shared clonotypes between healthy human individuals. The assay was immunoSEQ multiplex PCR, and TCRdb's table has in-frame clones only and misses some. The sample has over a million clones; roughly 96% are singletons. The sample consisted of naive CD4+ T cells sorted from blood. These receptors were taken from a young man in good health. The CDR3 runs from the conserved cysteine through the conserved F or W. A D gene is named only where the DNA matches it firmly. Clone size is given for some rows only: seen once, a few or many times, or a class if the clone is expanded.

D gene	V gene	J gene	clone size	CDR3 DNA	CDR3 protein
TRBD1	TRBV27	TRBJ2-3	-	TGTGCCAGCAGTAGCTGGGACAGGGGGAGCACAGATACGCAGTATTTT	CASSSWDRGSTDTQYF
-	TRBV18	TRBJ1-1	-	TGTGCCAGCTCACCTTGGGACGGCCTGAACACTGAAGCTTTCTTT	CASSPWDGLNTEAFF
-	TRBV28	TRBJ2-5	-	TGTGCCAGCAGTTCCCGCGGGCTCGACGGACAAGAGACCCAGTACTTC	CASSSRGLDGQETQYF
TRBD2	TRBV5-6	TRBJ2-7	-	TGTGCCAGCACCGGGACTAGCGGGAGTGGGGAGCAGTACTTC	CASTGTSGSGEQYF
TRBD1	TRBV30	TRBJ1-2	-	TGTGCCTGGAACCCCCAGGGGGCTGAGGGGCTAGTGTATGGCTACACCTTC	CAWNPQGAEGLVYGYTF
TRBD1	TRBV15	TRBJ2-7	-	TGTGCCACCAGCATCCGGGACAGACTTTACGAGCAGTACTTC	CATSIRDRLYEQYF
-	TRBV7-2	TRBJ1-2	-	TGTGCCAGCAGCAATACGACAGCTTATGGCTACACCTTC	CASSNTTAYGYTF
-	TRBV12-5	TRBJ2-4	-	TGTGCTAGTGGTTTGAGTACAGCTATGGCCAAAAACATTCAGTACTTC	CASGLSTAMAKNIQYF
-	TRBV28	TRBJ1-1	-	TGTGCCAGCAGGCCCTTGACAGGGAACACTGAAGCTTTCTTT	CASRPLTGNTEAFF
-	TRBV11-2	TRBJ2-5	-	TGTGCCAGCAGCCCGAGGAGGGTGAACCAAGAGACCCAGTACTTC	CASSPRRVNQETQYF
-	TRBV28	TRBJ2-7	-	TGTGCCAGCAGCCCTCAGGGGCCCTACGAGCAGTACTTC	CASSPQGPYEQYF
TRBD2	TRBV7-2	TRBJ2-5	-	TGTGCCAGCAGCCCGTGGGGGGGAGAGACCCAGTACTTC	CASSPWGGETQYF
-	TRBV2	TRBJ1-2	-	TGTGCCAGCAGTGAATCTCGGGGGGGTGGCTACACCTTC	CASSESRGGGYTF
-	TRBV29-1	TRBJ2-7	-	TGCAGCGTTGGGCGGGACTCGGGGGAGCAGTACTTC	CSVGRDSGEQYF
-	TRBV18	TRBJ2-3	-	TGTGCCAGCTCTCGTGATCGCACAGATACGCAGTATTTT	CASSRDRTDTQYF
TRBD1	TRBV27	TRBJ2-5	-	TGTGCCAGCAGACACCGACAGGGGCTCGGAGAGACCCAGTACTTC	CASRHRQGLGETQYF
TRBD1	TRBV5-4	TRBJ1-2	-	TGTGCCAGCAACGAAGGGGGACAGGGAATGGGTAACTATGGCTACACCTTC	CASNEGGQGMGNYGYTF
TRBD1	TRBV6-4	TRBJ2-3	-	TGTGCCAGCAGTGACCGGGACAGGGGACGCACAGATACGCAGTATTTT	CASSDRDRGRTDTQYF
-	TRBV6-1	TRBJ2-1	-	TGTGCCAGCAGTGAAGGGGGCCGCCCGTACGGTCCGTTCTTC	CASSEGGRPYGPFF
TRBD2	TRBV29-1	TRBJ2-1	-	TGCAGCGGTGCCCCGGGACTAGTTCCTTGGGCGGGGCAGTTCTTC	CSGAPGLVPWAGQFF
TRBD2	TRBV19	TRBJ2-1	-	TGTGCCAGTCCACCCGCGACTAGCGGGATGTACAATGAGCAGTTCTTC	CASPPATSGMYNEQFF
-	TRBV4-1	TRBJ2-2	-	TGCGCCAGCAGCCGCGACAGTACCGGGGAGCTGTTTTTT	CASSRDSTGELFF
-	TRBV7-9	TRBJ1-1	once	TGTGCCAGCAGCTCCCAAGGGCAGGCGAACACTGAAGCTTTCTTT	CASSSQGQANTEAFF
-	TRBV6-5	TRBJ2-4	-	TGTGCCAGCAGACGGGACACCTCCAAAAACATTCAGTACTTC	CASRRDTSKNIQYF
-	TRBV19	TRBJ1-5	-	TGTGCCAGTAGTATGGGCCCACCTAGCAATCAGCCCCAGCATTTT	CASSMGPPSNQPQHF
-	TRBV19	TRBJ2-1	-	TGTGCCAGTACCCAAGGGGGGGGTTGGGCCAATGAGCAGTTCTTC	CASTQGGGWANEQFF
-	TRBV28	TRBJ2-1	-	TGTGCCAGCAGTGCGGTGGACGTCTCCTACAATGAGCAGTTCTTC	CASSAVDVSYNEQFF
-	TRBV5-1	TRBJ2-5	-	TGCGCCAGCAGCTTGGCTGGCCAGGCAGAGACCCAGTACTTC	CASSLAGQAETQYF
TRBD1	TRBV19	TRBJ2-1	few	TGTGCCAGTAGGGCCCAGGGACAGGGTTCAAGAAATGAGCAGTTCTTC	CASRAQGQGSRNEQFF
-	TRBV6-5	TRBJ2-5	-	TGTGCCAGCAGACGTACAGGGTCCCAAGAGACCCAGTACTTC	CASRRTGSQETQYF
-	TRBV18	TRBJ1-1	-	TGTGCCAGCTCAGCTCTCCAGACAGCGAACACTGAAGCTTTCTTT	CASSALQTANTEAFF
TRBD2	TRBV4-3	TRBJ2-5	few	TGCGCCAGCAGCCAGTATAGCGGGAGGGCAGAGACCCAGTACTTC	CASSQYSGRAETQYF
TRBD2	TRBV7-8	TRBJ2-7	-	TGTGCCAGCAGACCAGGGACTAGCGGGCCGAGCTCCTACGAGCAGTACTTC	CASRPGTSGPSSYEQYF
-	TRBV7-9	TRBJ2-1	-	TGTGCCAGCAGCCTCCCCGGGCGCGATGAGCAGTTCTTC	CASSLPGRDEQFF
TRBD2	TRBV5-5	TRBJ2-3	-	TGTGCCAGCAGCCCGAGGACCGCCTGGGACTATCGCACAGATACGCAGTATTTT	CASSPRTAWDYRTDTQYF
-	TRBV2	TRBJ2-2	-	TGTGCCAGCACTCCGGACAGAGCGAACACCGGGGAGCTGTTTTTT	CASTPDRANTGELFF
-	TRBV10-2	TRBJ1-1	-	TGCGCCAGCAGTGAGGCTGACAGTGAAGCTTTCTTT	CASSEADSEAFF
-	TRBV19	TRBJ1-1	-	TGTGCCAGTAGTATTAGGAAGAACACTGAAGCTTTCTTT	CASSIRKNTEAFF
-	TRBV5-1	TRBJ1-1	-	TGCGCCAGCAGCTTGGGGGCAGGGGCAGCTGAAGCTTTCTTT	CASSLGAGAAEAFF
-	TRBV2	TRBJ2-1	-	TGTGCCAGCAGTGATAGGGTCCGTCCTATGTACAATGAGCAGTTCTTC	CASSDRVRPMYNEQFF
TRBD1	TRBV4-2	TRBJ1-5	few	TGTGCCAGCAGGGGACAGGGCCTCAATCAGCCCCAGCATTTT	CASRGQGLNQPQHF
TRBD2	TRBV27	TRBJ2-1	-	TGTGCCAGCAGTTCCCGAATAGCGGGGTTAAATGAGCAGTTCTTC	CASSSRIAGLNEQFF
-	TRBV28	TRBJ2-5	-	TGTGCCAGCAGTTTGGGAGTCGGGGAGACCCAGTACTTC	CASSLGVGETQYF
-	TRBV28	TRBJ1-1	-	TGTGCCAGCAGTTTATGGGCCGGGGACACTGAAGCTTTCTTT	CASSLWAGDTEAFF
-	TRBV5-1	TRBJ2-3	-	TGCGCCAGCTCGGACTATGCGGAGTTTAAATCCACAGATACGCAGTATTTT	CASSDYAEFKSTDTQYF
-	TRBV7-6	TRBJ2-5	-	TGTGCCAGCAGCCTCCGACTAGTGGGGGAGACCCAGTACTTC	CASSLRLVGETQYF
-	TRBV5-1	TRBJ2-1	-	TGCGCCAGCAGCTTGGAGGGCGGGCCCAAGCCCCGGAGCTCCTACAATGAGCAGTTCTTC	CASSLEGGPKPRSSYNEQFF
-	TRBV5-4	TRBJ1-2	-	TGTGCCAGCAGCTTGGGGGGCGGGACCTACTATGGCTACACCTTC	CASSLGGGTYYGYTF
-	TRBV19	TRBJ1-5	-	TGTGCCAGTAGTATTAGTCGAGGGTTAGCTTCGAATAGCAATCAGCCCCAGCATTTT	CASSISRGLASNSNQPQHF
TRBD1	TRBV7-9	TRBJ2-5	-	TGTGCCAGCAGAGTCAGGACAGGAGAGACCCAGTACTTC	CASRVRTGETQYF
-	TRBV11-2	TRBJ2-2	-	TGTGCCAGCAGCTCCCCCCTGGGAGTTTGGAACACCGGGGAGCTGTTTTTT	CASSSPLGVWNTGELFF